Detailed here is one TCR beta chain. The antigen remains undetermined. This entry is derived from a study of early T cells in non-severe SARS-CoV-2 infection. Overall study context: Sequencing of bulk RNA from unsorted whole blood was done, without chain pairing. Regarding the study as a whole: Matching results from VDJdb favored anti-spike CD8 responses, leaving private and CD4 specificities undetected.

The germline CDR1 and CDR2 sequences are SGHAT and FQDESV (reference sequence). The CDR3 runs 12 residues. The V end lost 6 bases, the J end lost 9 bases, and 12 bases lay between the germline ends. Tagging with unique molecular identifiers was applied to individual cDNA molecules. A single record per CDR3 protein comes from TCRdb applying MiXCR to the 5' RACE reads. The sample holds approximately 110,000 distinct CDR3 sequences, more than 12% seen once. This TCR derives from an adult who was a healthcare worker with PCR-confirmed SARS-CoV-2 infection or an uninfected control (not recorded which). V is TRBV11-1 and J is TRBJ2-1; no firm D call. The specimen sequenced was whole blood. The CDR3 region has the DNA TGTGCCAGCAGTTTAACGTCATCTGAGCAGTTCTTC. Protein sequence: CASSLTSSEQFF.